The sequence of this T cell receptor (beta chain) was determined in a study of blood T cell repertoires in COVID-19. Turning to the study itself: Some COVID-19 samples were acute and others convalescent; all came from the United States, Italy and Spain. The cDNA or gDNA used as material had been derived from T cells, B-cell-depleted T cells, or PBMCs.

With 4 bases removed from V and 1 base from J, the gap between germline ends came to 12 bases. Germline V gives CDR1 MNHEY, CDR2 SVGEGT. CDR3 length: 15 residues. Per the study methods: Scientists estimated how many nucleated cells there were by amplifying reference gene primers. The protocol was immunoSEQ multiplex PCR, while the TCRdb copy is restricted to in-frame clones and leaves out a portion. That table supplies the V and J calls and clone size; D and trimming were determined from the DNA. The sample has roughly 220,000 clones, more than 65% seen once. The receptor's source is a woman aged 40 to 50 who had recovered from COVID-19. The chain employs TRBV6-2 or TRBV6-3 and TRBJ2-3; D is possibly TRBD1 (6 bases). The material sequenced was peripheral blood. Here the CDR3 DNA reads TGTGCCAGCAGTTTACAGGGTATTGGCACAGATACGCAGTATTTT. Its protein product is CASSLQGIGTDTQYF.